This T cell receptor beta chain was sequenced during a study of blood T cell repertoires in COVID-19. As for the study in general: Sites in the United States, Italy and Spain provided acute and convalescent COVID-19 samples. From T cells, B-cell-depleted T cells, or PBMCs came the material, which was cDNA or gDNA.

How the authors handled the data: Amplification of reference gene primers was used by the study to estimate nucleated cell counts. TCRdb's table, derived via immunoSEQ multiplex PCR, lists solely in-frame clones and lacks some. D and trimming were read from the DNA, whereas the V and J calls and clone size are those reported in that table. The sample carries approximately 70,000 clones, 86% recorded once. The CDR3 spans 18 residues. V lost 5 bases to trimming and J lost 0 bases; unmatched junction nucleotides: 11. CDR1 and CDR2 (germline): SGDLS, YYNGEE. The material sequenced was peripheral blood. This rearrangement joins TRBV9 to TRBJ2-3; TRBD2 matches at 11 bases. The clonotype comes from a woman in her sixties or seventies with acute or convalescent COVID-19. CDR3 nucleotide sequence: TGTGCCAGCAGTGTCGGTAGCGGGGGGGCAGCTAGCACAGATACGCAGTATTTT. This gives the protein CASSVGSGGAASTDTQYF.